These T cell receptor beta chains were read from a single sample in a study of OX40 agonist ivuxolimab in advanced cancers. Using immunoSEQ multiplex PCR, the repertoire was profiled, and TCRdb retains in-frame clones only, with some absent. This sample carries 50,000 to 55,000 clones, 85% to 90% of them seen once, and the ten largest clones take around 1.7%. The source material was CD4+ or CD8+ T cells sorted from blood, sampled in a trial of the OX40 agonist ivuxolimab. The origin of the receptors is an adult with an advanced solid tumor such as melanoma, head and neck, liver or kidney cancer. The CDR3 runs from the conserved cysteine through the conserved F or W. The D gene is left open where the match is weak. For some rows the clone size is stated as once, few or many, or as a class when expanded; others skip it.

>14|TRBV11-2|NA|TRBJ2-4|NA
CASSFPAAGAIQYF
TGTGCCAGCAGCTTTCCGGCGGCGGGGGCCATTCAGTACTTC
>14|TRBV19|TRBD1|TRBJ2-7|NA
CASSPRDRGSAQYF
TGTGCCAGTAGTCCGCGGGACAGGGGGTCTGCGCAGTACTTC
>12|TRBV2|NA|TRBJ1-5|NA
CASRDSLQPQHF
TGTGCCAGCAGGGACAGTCTTCAGCCCCAGCATTTT
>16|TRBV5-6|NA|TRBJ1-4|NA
CASSGIYDEANEKLFF
TGTGCCAGCAGCGGGATCTACGATGAGGCTAATGAAAAACTGTTTTTT
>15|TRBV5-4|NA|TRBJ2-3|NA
CASSLGVRGTDTQYF
TGTGCCAGCAGCTTGGGAGTTAGAGGCACAGATACGCAGTATTTT
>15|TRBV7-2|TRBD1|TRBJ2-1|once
CASSSNPGTGVEQFF
TGTGCCAGCAGCTCAAACCCCGGGACAGGGGTTGAGCAGTTCTTC
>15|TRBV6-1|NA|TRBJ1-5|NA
CASSEAGAPNQPQHF
TGTGCCAGCAGTGAAGCTGGGGCCCCTAATCAGCCCCAGCATTTT
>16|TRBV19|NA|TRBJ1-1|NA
CASTTGGGTSNTEAFF
TGTGCCAGTACCACGGGAGGAGGGACTTCGAACACTGAAGCTTTCTTT
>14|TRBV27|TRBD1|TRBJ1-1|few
CASSPWDRGPEAFF
TGTGCCAGCAGTCCCTGGGACAGAGGGCCTGAAGCTTTCTTT
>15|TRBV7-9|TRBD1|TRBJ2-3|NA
CASSLDDREADTQYF
TGTGCCAGCAGCCTCGACGACAGGGAAGCAGATACGCAGTATTTT
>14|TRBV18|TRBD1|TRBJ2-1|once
CASSPARGRSEQFF
TGTGCCAGCTCACCGGCCAGGGGGCGGAGTGAGCAGTTCTTC
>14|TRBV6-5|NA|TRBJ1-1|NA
CASSYSGGNTEAFF
TGTGCCAGCAGTTACTCGGGCGGGAACACTGAAGCTTTCTTT
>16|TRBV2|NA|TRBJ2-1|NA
CASSPPTGPPYNEQFF
TGTGCCAGCAGCCCCCCCACGGGGCCTCCCTACAATGAGCAGTTCTTC
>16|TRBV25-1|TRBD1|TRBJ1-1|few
CASSDPRQGATTEAFF
TGTGCCAGCAGTGATCCAAGACAGGGGGCGACCACTGAAGCTTTCTTT
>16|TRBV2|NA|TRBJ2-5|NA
CASSGRAGGGGETQYF
TGTGCCAGCAGTGGGCGGGCCGGGGGAGGAGGTGAGACCCAGTACTTC
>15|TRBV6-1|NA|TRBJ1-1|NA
CASRLPRAAATEAFF
TGTGCCAGCAGACTTCCCAGGGCCGCCGCGACTGAAGCTTTCTTT
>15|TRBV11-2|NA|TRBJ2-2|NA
CASSLDPENTGELFF
TGTGCCAGCAGCTTAGACCCAGAGAACACCGGGGAGCTGTTTTTT
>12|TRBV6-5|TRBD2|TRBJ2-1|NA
CASRGTSGEQFF
TGTGCCAGCAGGGGGACTAGCGGCGAGCAGTTCTTC
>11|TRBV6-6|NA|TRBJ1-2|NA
CASSSPHGYTF
TGTGCCAGCAGTTCCCCTCATGGCTACACCTTC
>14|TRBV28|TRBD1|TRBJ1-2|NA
CASSGGQGRNGYTF
TGTGCCAGCAGTGGGGGACAGGGACGTAATGGCTACACCTTC
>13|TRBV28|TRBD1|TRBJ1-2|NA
CASSRGQYYGYTF
TGTGCCAGCAGCCGGGGACAGTACTATGGCTACACCTTC
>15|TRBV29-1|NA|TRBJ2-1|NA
CSVELTGTPYNEQFF
TGCAGCGTTGAATTGACGGGAACCCCCTACAATGAGCAGTTCTTC
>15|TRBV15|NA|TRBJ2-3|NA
CATSTAQTGTDTQYF
TGTGCCACCAGCACGGCCCAAACGGGGACAGATACGCAGTATTTT
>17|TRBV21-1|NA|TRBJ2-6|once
CASSEGGTGSGANVLTF
TGTGCCAGCAGCGAGGGGGGAACAGGCTCTGGGGCCAACGTCCTGACTTTC
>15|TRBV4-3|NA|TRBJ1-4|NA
CASSQSPGTGEKLFF
TGCGCCAGCAGCCAATCCCCCGGGACGGGTGAAAAACTGTTTTTT
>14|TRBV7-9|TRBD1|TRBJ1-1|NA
CASSTGGGLTEAFF
TGTGCCAGCAGCACAGGGGGGGGATTAACTGAAGCTTTCTTT
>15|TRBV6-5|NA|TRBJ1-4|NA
CASSYPSMTPSTLFF
TGTGCCAGCAGTTACCCATCCATGACCCCCTCCACACTGTTTTTT
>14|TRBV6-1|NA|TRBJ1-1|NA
CASSGRGVITEAFF
TGTGCCAGCAGTGGTCGAGGGGTAATCACTGAAGCTTTCTTT
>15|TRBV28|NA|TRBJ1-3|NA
CASSHQAGVGNTIYF
TGTGCCAGCAGTCATCAGGCGGGAGTAGGAAACACCATATATTTT
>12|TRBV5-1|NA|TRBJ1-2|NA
CASSLDLGGYTF
TGCGCCAGCAGCTTGGACCTGGGGGGCTACACCTTC
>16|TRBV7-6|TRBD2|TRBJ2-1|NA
CASSLGGGTSVGEQFF
TGTGCCAGCAGCCTCGGGGGGGGCACATCGGTCGGTGAGCAGTTCTTC
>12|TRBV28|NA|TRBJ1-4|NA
CASSDRREKLFF
TGTGCCAGCAGTGACAGAAGAGAAAAACTGTTTTTT
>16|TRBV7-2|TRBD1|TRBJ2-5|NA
CASSPHGTGGVETQYF
TGTGCCAGCAGCCCACACGGGACAGGGGGCGTAGAGACCCAGTACTTC
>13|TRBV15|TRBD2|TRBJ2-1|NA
CATSRGAGGEQFF
TGTGCCACCAGCAGAGGGGCGGGGGGTGAGCAGTTCTTC
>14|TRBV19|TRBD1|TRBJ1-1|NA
CASSHRGFTTEAFF
TGTGCCAGTAGTCACAGGGGTTTCACCACTGAAGCTTTCTTT
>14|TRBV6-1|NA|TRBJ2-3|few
CASVWGRGTDTQYF
TGTGCCAGCGTTTGGGGGCGGGGAACAGATACGCAGTATTTT
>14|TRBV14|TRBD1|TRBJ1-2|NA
CASSQTRDSYGYTF
TGTGCCAGCAGCCAAACTAGGGACAGCTATGGCTACACCTTC
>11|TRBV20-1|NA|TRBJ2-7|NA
CSARRSYEQYF
TGCAGTGCTAGACGGTCCTACGAGCAGTACTTC
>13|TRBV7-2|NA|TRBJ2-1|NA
CASSPSSYNEQFF
TGTGCCAGCAGCCCGTCCTCCTACAATGAGCAGTTCTTC
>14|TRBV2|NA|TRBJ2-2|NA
CASSEHSNTGELFF
TGTGCCAGCAGTGAACATTCGAACACCGGGGAGCTGTTTTTT
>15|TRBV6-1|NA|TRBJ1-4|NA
CASSENRGGSEKLFF
TGTGCCAGCAGTGAAAACCGGGGGGGAAGTGAAAAACTGTTTTTT
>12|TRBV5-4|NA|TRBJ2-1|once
CASSERGLEQFF
TGTGCCAGCAGCGAAAGGGGGTTAGAGCAGTTCTTC
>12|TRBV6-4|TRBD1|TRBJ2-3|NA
CATGQGTDTQYF
TGTGCCACGGGACAGGGAACAGATACGCAGTATTTT
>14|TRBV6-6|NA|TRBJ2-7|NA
CASTVARSSYEQYF
TGTGCCAGCACCGTAGCTCGGAGCTCCTACGAGCAGTACTTC
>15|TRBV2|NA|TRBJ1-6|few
CASSEEGQFNSPLHF
TGTGCCAGCAGTGAAGAAGGACAGTTTAATTCACCCCTCCACTTT
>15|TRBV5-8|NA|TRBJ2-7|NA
CASSFGGARGYEQYF
TGTGCCAGCAGCTTCGGGGGCGCCCGTGGCTACGAGCAGTACTTC
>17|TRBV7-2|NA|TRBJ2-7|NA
CASSYLGGGVGIYEQYF
TGTGCCAGCAGCTATTTGGGCGGAGGGGTGGGGATCTACGAGCAGTACTTC
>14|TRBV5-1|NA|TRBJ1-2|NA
CASSLDQGYYGYTF
TGCGCCAGCAGCTTGGACCAGGGTTACTATGGCTACACCTTC
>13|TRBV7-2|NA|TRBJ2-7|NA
CASSFGSSYEQYF
TGTGCCAGCAGCTTCGGGAGCTCCTACGAGCAGTACTTC